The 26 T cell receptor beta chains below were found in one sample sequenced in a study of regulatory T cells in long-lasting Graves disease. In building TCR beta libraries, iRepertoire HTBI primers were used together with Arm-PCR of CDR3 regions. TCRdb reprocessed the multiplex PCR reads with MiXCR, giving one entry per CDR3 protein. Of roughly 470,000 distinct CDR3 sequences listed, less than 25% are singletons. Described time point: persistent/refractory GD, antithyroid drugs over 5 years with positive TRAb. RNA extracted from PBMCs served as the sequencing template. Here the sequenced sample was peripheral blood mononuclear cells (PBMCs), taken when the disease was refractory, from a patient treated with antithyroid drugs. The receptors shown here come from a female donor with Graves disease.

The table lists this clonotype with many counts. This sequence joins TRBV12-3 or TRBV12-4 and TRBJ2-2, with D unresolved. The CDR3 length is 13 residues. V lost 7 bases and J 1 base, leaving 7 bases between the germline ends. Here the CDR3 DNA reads TGTGCCAGCATATACCTGAACACCGGGGAGCTGTTTTTT. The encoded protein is CASIYLNTGELFF.

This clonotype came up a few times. CDR3 nucleotides: TGTGCCACCAGTGTCCGACTCCGAGCAGAGCAGTTCTTC. It is translated as CATSVRLRAEQFF. V and J are TRBV24-1 and TRBJ2-1; D remains ambiguous. The germline V gene encodes CDR1 KGHDR and CDR2 SFDVKD. This CDR3 contains 13 residues. Trimming stripped 5 bases from V and 10 bases from J, with 14 bases between.

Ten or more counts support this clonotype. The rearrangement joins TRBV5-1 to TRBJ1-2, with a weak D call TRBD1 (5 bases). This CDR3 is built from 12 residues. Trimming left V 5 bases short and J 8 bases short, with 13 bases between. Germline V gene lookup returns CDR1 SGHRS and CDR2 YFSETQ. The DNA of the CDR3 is TGCGCCAGCAGTCCTCAGGGTGAGGGCTACACCTTC. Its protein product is CASSPQGEGYTF.

CDR3 region: CASRPSGSSYEQYF. DNA of the CDR3: TGTGCCAGCCGACCTAGCGGGAGCTCCTACGAGCAGTACTTC. This chain links TRBV19 with TRBJ2-7; 10 nucleotides agree with TRBD2. V trimming: 9 bases; J trimming: 0 bases; junction bases outside the gene matches: 5. Germline CDR1 and CDR2: LNHDA and SQIVND (reference sequence). CDR3 length equals 14 residues.

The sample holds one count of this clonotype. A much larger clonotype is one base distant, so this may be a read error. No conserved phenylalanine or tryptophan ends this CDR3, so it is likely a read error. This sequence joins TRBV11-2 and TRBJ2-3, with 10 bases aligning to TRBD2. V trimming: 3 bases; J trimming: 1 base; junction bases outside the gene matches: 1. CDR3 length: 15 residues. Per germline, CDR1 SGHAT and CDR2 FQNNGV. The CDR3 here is CASSLGTSGTDTQYL. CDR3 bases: TGTGCCAGCAGCTTGGGGACTAGCGGCACAGATACGCAGTATCTT.

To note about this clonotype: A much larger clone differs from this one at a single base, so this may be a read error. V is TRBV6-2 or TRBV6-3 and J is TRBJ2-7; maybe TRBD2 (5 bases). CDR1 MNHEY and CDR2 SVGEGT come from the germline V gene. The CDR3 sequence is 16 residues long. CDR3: CAGRPIGEYRLYEQYF. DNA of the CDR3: TGTGCCGGCAGACCTATTGGGGAGTACCGACTCTACGAGCAGTACTTC.

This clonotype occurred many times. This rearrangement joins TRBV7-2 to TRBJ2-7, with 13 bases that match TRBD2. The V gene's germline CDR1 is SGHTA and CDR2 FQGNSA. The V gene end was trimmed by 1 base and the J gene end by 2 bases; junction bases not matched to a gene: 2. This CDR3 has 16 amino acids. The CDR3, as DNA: TGTGCCAGCAGCTTAGGGACTAGCGGGAGTCCCTACGAGCAGTACTTC. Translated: CASSLGTSGSPYEQYF.

DNA for the CDR3: TGTGCCAGCAGCTTCCAGCTCTTCGGGGCGGTCGTGAACACTGAAGCTTTCTTT. This gives the protein CASSFQLFGAVVNTEAFF. The chain combines TRBV11-2 with TRBJ1-1; D may be TRBD1 (5 bases). Germline V lookup: CDR1 SGHAT, CDR2 FQNNGV. V lost 3 bases and J 0 bases, leaving 20 bases between the germline ends. The CDR3 is made up of 18 amino acids.

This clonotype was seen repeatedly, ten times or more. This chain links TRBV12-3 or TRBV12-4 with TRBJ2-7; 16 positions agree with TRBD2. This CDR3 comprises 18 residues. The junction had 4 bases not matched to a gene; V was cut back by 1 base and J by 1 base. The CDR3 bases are TGTGCCAGCAGTTTAGGGGGACTAGCGGGAGGGTATTCCTACGAGCAGTACTTC. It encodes CASSLGGLAGGYSYEQYF.

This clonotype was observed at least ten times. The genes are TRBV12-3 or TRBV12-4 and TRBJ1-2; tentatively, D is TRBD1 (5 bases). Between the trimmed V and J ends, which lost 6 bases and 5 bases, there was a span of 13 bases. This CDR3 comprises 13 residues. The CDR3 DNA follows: TGTGCCAGCAGCAAAGATACAGGATATGGCTACACCTTC. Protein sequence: CASSKDTGYGYTF.

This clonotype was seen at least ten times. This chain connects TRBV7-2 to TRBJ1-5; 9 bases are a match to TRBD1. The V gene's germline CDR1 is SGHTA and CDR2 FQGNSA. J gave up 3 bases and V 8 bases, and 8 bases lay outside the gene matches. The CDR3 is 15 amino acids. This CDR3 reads CASGSGDRANQPQHF. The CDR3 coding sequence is TGTGCCAGCGGGAGCGGGGACAGGGCCAATCAGCCCCAGCATTTT.

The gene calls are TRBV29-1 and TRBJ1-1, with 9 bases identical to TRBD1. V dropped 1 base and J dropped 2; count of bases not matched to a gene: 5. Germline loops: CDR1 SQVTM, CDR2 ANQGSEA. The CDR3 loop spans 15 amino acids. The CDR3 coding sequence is TGCAGCGTTGAAGGGGGACAGGGAGAAAACACTGAAGCTTTCTTT. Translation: CSVEGGQGENTEAFF.

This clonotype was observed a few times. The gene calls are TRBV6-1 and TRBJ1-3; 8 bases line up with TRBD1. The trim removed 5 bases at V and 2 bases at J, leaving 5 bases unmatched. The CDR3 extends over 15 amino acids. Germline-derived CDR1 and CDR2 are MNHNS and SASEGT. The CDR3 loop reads CASSQDRGAGNTIYF. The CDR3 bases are TGTGCCAGCAGTCAAGACAGGGGAGCTGGAAACACCATATATTTT.

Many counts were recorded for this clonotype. The CDR3 loop is CASSYATGTTETQYF. CDR3 nucleotide sequence: TGTGCCAGCAGTTACGCAACCGGGACTACCGAGACCCAGTACTTC. The chain joins TRBV6-5 to TRBJ2-5, with 7 positions matching TRBD2. The germline V gene encodes CDR1 MNHEY and CDR2 SVGAGI. The CDR3 runs to 15 residues. With V trimmed by 2 bases and J by 5 bases, 8 bases remained unmatched.

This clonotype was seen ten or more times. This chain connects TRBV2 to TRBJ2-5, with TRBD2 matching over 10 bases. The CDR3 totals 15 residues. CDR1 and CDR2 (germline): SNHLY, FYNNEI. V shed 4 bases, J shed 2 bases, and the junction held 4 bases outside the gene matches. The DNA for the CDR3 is TGTGCCAGCAGTGGGTTAGCGGGAGGACAAGAGACCCAGTACTTC. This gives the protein CASSGLAGGQETQYF.

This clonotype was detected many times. The CDR3 region has the DNA TGCAGTGCCCGAAGGACAGTACCTCTTGGCGAGCAGTACTTC. Its protein product is CSARRTVPLGEQYF. The chain joins TRBV20-1 to TRBJ2-7; D is perhaps TRBD1 (6 bases). V lost 6 bases, J lost 6 bases, and 21 bases lay in between. The germline gives CDR1 DFQATT, CDR2 SNEGSKA (reference sequence). The CDR3 contains 14 residues.

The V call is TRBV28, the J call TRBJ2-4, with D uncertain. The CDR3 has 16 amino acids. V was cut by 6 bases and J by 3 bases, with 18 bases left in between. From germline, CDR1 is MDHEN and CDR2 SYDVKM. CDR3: CASRQRAQLDKNIQYF. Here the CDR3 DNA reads TGTGCCAGCAGACAAAGGGCGCAGCTTGACAAAAACATTCAGTACTTC. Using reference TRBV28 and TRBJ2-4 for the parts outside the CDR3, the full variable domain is DVKVTQSSRYLVKRTGEKVFLECVQDMDHENMFWYRQDPGLGLRLIYFSYDVKMKEKGDIPEGYSVSREKKERFSLILESASTNQTSMYLCASRQRAQLDKNIQYFGAGTRLSVL.

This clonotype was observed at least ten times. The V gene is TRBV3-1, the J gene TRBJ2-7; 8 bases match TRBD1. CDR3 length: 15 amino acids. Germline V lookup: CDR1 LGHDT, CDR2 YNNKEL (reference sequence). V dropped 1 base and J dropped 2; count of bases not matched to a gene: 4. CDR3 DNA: TGTGCCAGCAGCCAAGCAGGGACAGGCCCCTACGAGCAGTACTTC. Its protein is CASSQAGTGPYEQYF.

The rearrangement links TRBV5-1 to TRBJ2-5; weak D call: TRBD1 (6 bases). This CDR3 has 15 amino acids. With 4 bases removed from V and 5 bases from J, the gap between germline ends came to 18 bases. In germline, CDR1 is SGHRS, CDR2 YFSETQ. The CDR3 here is CASSPGIGGFETQYF. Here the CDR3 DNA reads TGCGCCAGCAGCCCAGGGATAGGGGGATTTGAGACCCAGTACTTC. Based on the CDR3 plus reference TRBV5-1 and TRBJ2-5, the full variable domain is KAGVTQTPRYLIKTRGQQVTLSCSPISGHRSVSWYQQTPGQGLQFLFEYFSETQRNKGNFPGRFSGRQFSNSRSEMNVSTLELGDSALYLCASSPGIGGFETQYFGPGTRLLVL.

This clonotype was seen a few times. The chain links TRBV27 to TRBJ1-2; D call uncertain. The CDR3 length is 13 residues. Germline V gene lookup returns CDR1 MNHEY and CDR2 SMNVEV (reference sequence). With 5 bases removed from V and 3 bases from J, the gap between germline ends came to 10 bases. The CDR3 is CASSLIGDYGYTF. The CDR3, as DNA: TGTGCCAGCAGTCTCATAGGTGACTATGGCTACACCTTC.

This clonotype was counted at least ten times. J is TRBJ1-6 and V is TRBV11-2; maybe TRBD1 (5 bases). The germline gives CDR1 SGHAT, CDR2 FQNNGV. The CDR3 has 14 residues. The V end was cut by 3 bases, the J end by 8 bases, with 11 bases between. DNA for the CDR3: TGTGCCAGCAGCTTCCGGGACGGATATTCACCCCTCCACTTT. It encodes CASSFRDGYSPLHF.

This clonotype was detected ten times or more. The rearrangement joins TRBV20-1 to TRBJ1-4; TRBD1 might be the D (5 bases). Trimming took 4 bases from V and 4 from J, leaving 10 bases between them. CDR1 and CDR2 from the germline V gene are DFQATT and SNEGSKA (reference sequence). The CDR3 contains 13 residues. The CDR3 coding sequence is TGCAGTGCTACCGGACACCTTAATGAAAAACTGTTTTTT. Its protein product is CSATGHLNEKLFF.

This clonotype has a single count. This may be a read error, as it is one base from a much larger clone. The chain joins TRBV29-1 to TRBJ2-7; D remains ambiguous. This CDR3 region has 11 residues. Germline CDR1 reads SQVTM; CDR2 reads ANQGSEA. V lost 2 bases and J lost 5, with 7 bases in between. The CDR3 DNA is TGCAGCGTTGAATCCGGCAACGAGCAGTACTTC. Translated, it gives CSVESGNEQYF.

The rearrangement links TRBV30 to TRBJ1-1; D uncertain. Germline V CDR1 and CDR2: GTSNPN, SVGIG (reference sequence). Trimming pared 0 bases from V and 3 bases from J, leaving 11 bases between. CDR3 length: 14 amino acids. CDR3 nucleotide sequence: TGTGCCTGGAGTGTAGAGGGAATGGACACTGAAGCTTTCTTT. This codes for CAWSVEGMDTEAFF. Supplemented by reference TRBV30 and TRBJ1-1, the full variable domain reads SQTIHQWPATLVQPVGSPLSLECTVEGTSNPNLYWYRQAAGRGLQLLFYSVGIGQISSEVPQNLSASRPQDRQFILSSKKLLLSDSGFYLCAWSVEGMDTEAFFGQGTRLTVV.

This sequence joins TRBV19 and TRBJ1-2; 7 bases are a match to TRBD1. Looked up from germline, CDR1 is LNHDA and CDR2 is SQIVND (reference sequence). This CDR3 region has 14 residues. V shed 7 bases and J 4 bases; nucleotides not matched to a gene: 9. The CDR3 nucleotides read TGTGCCAGTAATCAATTCGGGACAGCCTATGGCTACACCTTC. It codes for CASNQFGTAYGYTF.

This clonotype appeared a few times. The CDR3 region is CSATRGRLVAGELFF. In nucleotides, the CDR3 is TGCAGTGCTACCAGGGGGAGGCTAGTTGCCGGGGAGCTGTTTTTT. V and J are TRBV20-1 and TRBJ2-2, with TRBD1 as a possible D gene (7 bases). The V end was cut by 4 bases, the J end by 6 bases, with 18 bases between. This CDR3 has 15 residues. The germline CDR1 and CDR2 sequences are DFQATT and SNEGSKA (reference sequence).